This T cell receptor beta chain emerged from a study of OX40 agonist ivuxolimab in advanced cancers. Clones were read by immunoSEQ multiplex PCR, and TCRdb kept only the in-frame ones, dropping some. The sample has roughly 20,000 clones, around four fifths seen once. CDR1 SGHTA and CDR2 FQGTGA come from the germline V gene. This CDR3 region has 13 residues. Trimming removed 3 bases at V and 14 bases at J, with 19 bases between. The receptor comes from an adult with an advanced solid tumor such as melanoma, head and neck, liver or kidney cancer. Sequenced here: CD4+ or CD8+ T cells sorted from blood, sampled in a trial of the OX40 agonist ivuxolimab. This chain links TRBV7-3 with TRBJ1-2, with no clear D. CDR3 amino acids: CASSFKGSSGRTF. The CDR3 DNA reads as TGTGCCAGCAGCTTCAAGGGCTCAAGCGGGCGGACCTTC.